A single T cell receptor beta chain is shown here with its context. Its target is unknown. Trimming took off 4 bases at V and 4 bases at J, with 9 bases between the two ends. Germline lookup yields CDR1 MNHEY and CDR2 SMNVEV (reference sequence). CDR3 length: 13 amino acids. This record belongs to a study of T cell repertoires in cytomegalovirus infection. Study information: CMV infection plus the matching HLA type was flagged by public TCR beta signatures. The study, taken as a whole, reports: Carriage of CMV together with the relevant HLA was identifiable through cumulative public TCR beta family frequency.

TCRdb reanalysed the reads using MiXCR and keeps one entry per CDR3 protein. Among about 530,000 distinct CDR3 sequences listed, about 25% were seen once. The sequence derives from a human donor in good health (CMV status not recorded). Some clones in this sample may be carry-over from other donors' samples. The sequenced material came from PBMCs. This sequence joins TRBV27 and TRBJ2-3, with D maybe TRBD2 (5 bases). CDR3 protein: CASSYDYPDTQYF. As DNA, the CDR3 is TGTGCCAGCAGTTATGACTATCCAGATACGCAGTATTTT.